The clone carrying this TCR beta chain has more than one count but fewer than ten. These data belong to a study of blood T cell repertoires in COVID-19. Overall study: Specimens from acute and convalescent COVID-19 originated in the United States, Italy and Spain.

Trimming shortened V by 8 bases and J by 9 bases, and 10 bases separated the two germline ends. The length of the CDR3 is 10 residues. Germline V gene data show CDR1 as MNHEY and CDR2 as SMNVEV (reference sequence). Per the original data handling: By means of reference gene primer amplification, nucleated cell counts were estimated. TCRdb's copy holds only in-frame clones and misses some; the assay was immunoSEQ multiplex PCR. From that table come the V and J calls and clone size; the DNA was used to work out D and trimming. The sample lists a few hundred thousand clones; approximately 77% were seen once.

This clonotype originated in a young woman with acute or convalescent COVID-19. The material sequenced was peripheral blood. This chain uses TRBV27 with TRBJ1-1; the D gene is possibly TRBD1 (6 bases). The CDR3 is CASGDIKAFF. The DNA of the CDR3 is TGTGCCAGCGGGGACATTAAAGCTTTCTTT.